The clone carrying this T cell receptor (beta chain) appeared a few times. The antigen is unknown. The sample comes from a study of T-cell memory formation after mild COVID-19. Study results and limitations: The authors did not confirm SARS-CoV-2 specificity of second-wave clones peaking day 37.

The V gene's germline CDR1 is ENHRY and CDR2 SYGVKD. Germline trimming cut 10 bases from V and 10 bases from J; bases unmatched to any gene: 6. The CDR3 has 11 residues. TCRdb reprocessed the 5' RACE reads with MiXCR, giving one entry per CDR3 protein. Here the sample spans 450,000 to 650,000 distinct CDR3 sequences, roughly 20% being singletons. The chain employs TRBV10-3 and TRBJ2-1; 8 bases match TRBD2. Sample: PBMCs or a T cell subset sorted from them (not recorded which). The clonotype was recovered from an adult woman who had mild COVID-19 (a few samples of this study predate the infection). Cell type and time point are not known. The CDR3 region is CASGLAIEQFF. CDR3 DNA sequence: TGTGCCAGCGGACTAGCCATCGAGCAGTTCTTC.